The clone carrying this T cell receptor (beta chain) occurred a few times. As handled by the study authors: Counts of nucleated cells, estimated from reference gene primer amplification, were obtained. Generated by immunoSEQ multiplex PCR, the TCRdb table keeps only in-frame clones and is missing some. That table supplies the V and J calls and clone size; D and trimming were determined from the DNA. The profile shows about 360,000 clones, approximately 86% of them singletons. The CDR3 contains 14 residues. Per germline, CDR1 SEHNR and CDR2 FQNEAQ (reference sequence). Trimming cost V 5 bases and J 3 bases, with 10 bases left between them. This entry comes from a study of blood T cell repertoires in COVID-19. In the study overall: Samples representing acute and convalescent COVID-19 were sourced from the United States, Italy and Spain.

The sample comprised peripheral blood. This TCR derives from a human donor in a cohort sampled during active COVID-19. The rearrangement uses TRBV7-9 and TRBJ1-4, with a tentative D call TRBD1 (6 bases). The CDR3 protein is CASSADRPNEKLFF. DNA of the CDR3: TGTGCCAGCAGCGCGGACAGACCTAATGAAAAACTGTTTTTT. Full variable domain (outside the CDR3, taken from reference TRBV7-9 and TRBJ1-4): DTGVSQNPRHKITKRGQNVTFRCDPISEHNRLYWYRQTLGQGPEFLTYFQNEAQLEKSRLLSDRFSAERPKGSFSTLEIQRTEQGDSAMYLCASSADRPNEKLFFGSGTQLSVL.